This entry lists 24 T cell receptor beta chains sequenced from one sample in a study of cytomegalovirus exposure and HLA in healthy donors (dated by TCRdb to 2016 to 2017). Receptor libraries were prepared by the immunoSEQ multiplex PCR assay. For the multiplex PCR, a mixture combining 60 forward primers for TCR Vbeta segments and 13 reverse primers for TCR Jbeta segments was used. TCRdb stores this immuneACCESS table with in-frame sequences only. Part of the clones is absent; in the studies checked, under half of the shortfall reflects unresolved V genes, and no reason is known for the rest. The sample records 100,000 to 150,000 clones, about 74% of which are singletons. Of the sample, 5.5% to 8.5% falls within the top ten clones. Sequencing used PBMCs. The receptors here all came from a male donor in good health and CMV-seronegative.

This clone was recorded a few times. The V and J genes are TRBV6-6 and TRBJ1-2; 7 bases map to TRBD1. The V and J ends lost 4 bases and 4 bases, in that order; junction bases with no gene match: 12. This CDR3 has 16 amino acids. Germline assignment: CDR1 MNHNY and CDR2 SVGAGI (reference sequence). CDR3 sequence: CASSCLWDSNFYGYTF. CDR3 sequence (DNA): TGTGCCAGCAGTTGTCTTTGGGACAGCAACTTCTATGGCTACACCTTC.

This chain links TRBV6-5 with TRBJ2-2; 9 nucleotides agree with TRBD2. Germline V lookup: CDR1 MNHEY, CDR2 SVGAGI. V was clipped by 4 bases and J by 7 bases; unmatched bases: 10. The CDR3 contains 16 residues. The CDR3 sequence is CASSSRGGAGIGELFF. CDR3 in DNA: TGTGCCAGCAGTTCCCGCGGGGGGGCGGGTATCGGGGAGCTGTTTTTT.

V and J are TRBV28 and TRBJ1-5; D remains unclear. The germline V gene has CDR1 MDHEN and CDR2 SYDVKM. V was shortened by 4 bases and J by 7 bases, with 11 bases between the two germline ends. CDR3 size: 13 residues. CDR3 region: CASSSGVWQPQHF. In DNA, the CDR3 is TGTGCCAGCAGTTCGGGAGTCTGGCAGCCCCAGCATTTT. Full variable domain (remainder filled in from reference TRBV28 and TRBJ1-5): DVKVTQSSRYLVKRTGEKVFLECVQDMDHENMFWYRQDPGLGLRLIYFSYDVKMKEKGDIPEGYSVSREKKERFSLILESASTNQTSMYLCASSSGVWQPQHFGDGTRLSIL.

The genes are TRBV7-8 and TRBJ2-7, with TRBD2 matching 13 bases. With 4 bases clipped from V and 1 base from J, the junction kept 4 bases outside the gene matches. The CDR3 is made up of 16 amino acids. Germline V gives CDR1 SGHVS, CDR2 FQNEAQ. The CDR3 here is CASSSRTSGRSYEQYF. CDR3 sequence (DNA): TGTGCCAGCAGCTCGCGGACTAGCGGGAGATCCTACGAGCAGTACTTC. The full variable domain, with the rest looked up from reference TRBV7-8 and TRBJ2-7, is GAGVSQSPRYKVAKRGQDVALRCDPISGHVSLFWYQQALGQGPEFLTYFQNEAQLDKSGLPSDRFFAERPEGSVSTLKIQRTQQEDSAVYLCASSSRTSGRSYEQYFGPGTRLTVT.

This clone was detected a few times. The chain joins TRBV2 to TRBJ2-7; tentative D call: TRBD1 (5 bases). Germline CDR1 reads SNHLY; CDR2 reads FYNNEI. The CDR3 has 14 residues. V lost 10 bases and J 6 bases, leaving 22 bases between the germline ends. DNA for the CDR3: TGTGCCACAGCAGGGAAGGGGCGTCGGAGCGAGCAGTACTTC. Translation: CATAGKGRRSEQYF.

In the case of this clone: The germline gene is not matched at one end of the junction; a read error may be the cause. The genes are TRBV7-3 and TRBJ2-2; D might be TRBD1 (5 bases). The length of the CDR3 is 14 residues. CDR1 is SGHTA and CDR2 is FQGTGA in the germline V gene. The CDR3 region has the DNA TGTGCCAGCAGCTTATCAGGGAACGCCGGGGAGCTGTTTTTT. Protein product: CASSLSGNAGELFF.

This clone showed up just a few times. The rearrangement links TRBV7-9 to TRBJ2-1, with D possibly TRBD2 on 5 matching bases. The CDR3 contains 12 residues. The germline V gene has CDR1 SEHNR and CDR2 FQNEAQ (reference sequence). V was trimmed by 1 base and J by 8 bases, leaving 6 bases between them. CDR3 amino acids: CASSLGGYEQFF. The CDR3 DNA reads as TGTGCCAGCAGCTTAGGAGGGTATGAGCAGTTCTTC.

The V call is TRBV2, the J call TRBJ1-1, with a possible D match to TRBD1 (6 bases). This CDR3 is 14 amino acids long. V was pared by 3 bases and J by 4 bases, with 12 bases between. The germline V gene has CDR1 SNHLY and CDR2 FYNNEI. In DNA, the CDR3 is TGTGCCAGCAGTGATGGTGGCAGGGGCACTGAAGCTTTCTTT. It encodes CASSDGGRGTEAFF. Drawing the rest from reference TRBV2 and TRBJ1-1, the complete variable domain is EPEVTQTPSHQVTQMGQEVILRCVPISNHLYFYWYRQILGQKVEFLVSFYNNEISEKSEIFDDQFSVERPDGSNFTLKIRSTKLEDSAMYFCASSDGGRGTEAFFGQGTRLTVV.

The chain has TRBV19 and TRBJ1-2; 7 nucleotides align to TRBD1. Trimming at V came to 5 bases and at J to 2 bases, leaving 2 bases not matched to a gene. The CDR3 totals 13 residues. The germline CDR1 and CDR2 sequences are LNHDA and SQIVND (reference sequence). CDR3 bases: TGTGCCAGTAGTCTCAGGGGGAACTATGGCTACACCTTC. Its translation: CASSLRGNYGYTF.

V and J are TRBV7-9 and TRBJ2-1, with D hard to call. This CDR3 region has 12 residues. The germline V gene encodes CDR1 SEHNR and CDR2 FQNEAQ (reference sequence). Here the CDR3 reads CGGPTQNNEQFF. The CDR3, as DNA: TGTGGCGGTCCAACACAAAACAATGAGCAGTTCTTC.

V and J are TRBV19 and TRBJ2-3; possibly TRBD1 for D (6 bases). V dropped 3 bases and J dropped 3 bases, with 16 bases sitting between them. The CDR3 runs 16 residues. CDR1 is LNHDA, CDR2 SQIVND, per germline (reference sequence). The CDR3 here is CASSIKQTGGTDTQYF. Written as DNA, the CDR3 is TGTGCCAGTAGTATTAAGCAGACAGGCGGTACAGATACGCAGTATTTT.

The V gene is TRBV5-1, the J gene TRBJ2-1, with 12 bases identical to TRBD2. The V and J ends lost 4 bases and 3 bases, in that order; junction bases with no gene match: 17. The germline V gene has CDR1 SGHRS and CDR2 YFSETQ. The CDR3 runs 20 residues. The CDR3 nucleotides read TGCGCCAGCAGCGGAATGACTAGCGGGGGACCCCAAATGAGCTACAATGAGCAGTTCTTC. Amino acid sequence: CASSGMTSGGPQMSYNEQFF.

The chain joins TRBV27 to TRBJ2-1; TRBD2 agrees at 9 bases. With V trimmed by 2 bases and J by 4 bases, 3 bases remained unmatched. The CDR3 sequence is 15 residues long. Germline V gene sequence: CDR1 MNHEY, CDR2 SMNVEV (reference sequence). As DNA, the CDR3 is TGTGCCAGCAGTTTAATGCTAGCGGGGTACAATGAGCAGTTCTTC. It codes for CASSLMLAGYNEQFF.

The chain uses TRBV2 and TRBJ1-1; D unresolved. The CDR3 is made up of 11 amino acids. Germline-derived CDR1 and CDR2 are SNHLY and FYNNEI. The V and J ends lost 7 bases and 3 bases respectively, with 6 bases between them. The CDR3 reads CASTVDTEAFF. DNA of the CDR3: TGTGCCAGCACCGTAGACACTGAAGCTTTCTTT.

The genes are TRBV7-9 and TRBJ1-1; maybe TRBD1 (6 bases). The CDR3 runs to 14 residues. V lost 5 bases and J lost 1, with 11 bases in between. Germline loops: CDR1 SEHNR, CDR2 FQNEAQ (reference sequence). The CDR3 loop reads CASSPDRTNTEAFF. The CDR3 coding sequence is TGTGCCAGCAGCCCCGACAGGACGAACACTGAAGCTTTCTTT.

V usage is TRBV5-7 and J usage is TRBJ2-1, with 7 bases that match TRBD2. TRBV5-7 has ORF status, its function being uncertain. V shed 2 bases and J 7 bases; nucleotides not matched to a gene: 15. The CDR3 runs 17 residues. The CDR3 spells CASSLEGRAYCANEQFF. Here the CDR3 DNA reads TGTGCCAGCAGCTTAGAAGGGAGGGCCTATTGTGCGAATGAGCAGTTCTTC.

J is TRBJ1-5 and V is TRBV6-5, with a weak D call TRBD1 (6 bases). This CDR3 has 14 amino acids. The germline V gene has CDR1 MNHEY and CDR2 SVGAGI. Trimming took off 2 bases at V and 7 bases at J, with 12 bases between the two ends. The CDR3 reads CASSYEQGGQPQHF. Here the CDR3 DNA reads TGTGCCAGCAGTTACGAACAGGGCGGGCAGCCCCAGCATTTT.

The chain couples TRBV11-2 to TRBJ1-6; 9 positions match TRBD1. Germline CDR1 SGHAT, CDR2 FQNNGV. The CDR3 totals 16 residues. The V and J ends lost 3 bases and 7 bases, in that order; junction bases with no gene match: 7. CDR3 nucleotide sequence: TGTGCCAGCAGCTTGCCGACAGGGGGTCCGAATTCACCCCTCCACTTT. Translation: CASSLPTGGPNSPLHF.

A single count supports this clone. The chain recombines TRBV9 with TRBJ1-2; 7 nucleotides agree with TRBD1. The CDR3 sequence is 13 residues long. Per germline, CDR1 SGDLS and CDR2 YYNGEE. The V segment lost 7 bases and the J segment 5 bases; nucleotides outside the gene matches: 8. CDR3 residues: CASGKTGKYGYTF. Here the CDR3 DNA reads TGTGCCAGCGGCAAGACAGGGAAGTATGGCTACACCTTC. Based on the CDR3 plus reference TRBV9 and TRBJ1-2, the full variable domain is DSGVTQTPKHLITATGQRVTLRCSPRSGDLSVYWYQQSLDQGLQFLIQYYNGEERAKGNILERFSAQQFPDLHSELNLSSLELGDSALYFCASGKTGKYGYTFGSGTRLTVV.

This clone was counted ten times or more. V is TRBV6-1 and J is TRBJ2-7; 9 nucleotides align to TRBD1. Germline V gene lookup returns CDR1 MNHNS and CDR2 SASEGT. Trimming cost V 8 bases and J 2 bases; bases outside gene matches: 7. CDR3 length: 14 amino acids. CDR3 loop: CASGGTGLTYEQYF. CDR3 in DNA: TGTGCCAGCGGGGGGACAGGGCTAACCTACGAGCAGTACTTC.

This clone was counted once. The chain recombines TRBV21-1 with TRBJ2-7; the D call of TRBD1 is as the table states it, not checked on the DNA. TRBV21-1 is a documented pseudogene. This CDR3 has 18 amino acids. CDR3: CASTMMAQGALLSYEQYF. In nucleotides, the CDR3 is TGTGCCAGCACCATGATGGCACAGGGGGCTTTACTTTCCTACGAGCAGTACTTC.

This chain links TRBV18 with TRBJ1-2; 7 bases agree with TRBD1. CDR3 length equals 16 residues. V lost 2 bases to trimming and J lost 8 bases; unmatched junction nucleotides: 14. Germline-derived CDR1 and CDR2 are KGHSH and LQKENI. CDR3 sequence (DNA): TGTGCCAGCTCACCATTGGTAATACAGGGGCCGGAGGGCTACACCTTC. Translating it yields CASSPLVIQGPEGYTF.

Here the CDR3 reads CASSQGTGGSNEKLFF. The CDR3 nucleotides read TGTGCCAGCAGCCAAGGGACAGGTGGTTCTAATGAAAAACTGTTTTTT. V and J are TRBV4-2 and TRBJ1-4; the match to TRBD1 covers 7 bases. Germline V gene sequence: CDR1 LGHNA, CDR2 YNFKEQ. The CDR3 length is 16 residues. V gave up 1 base and J gave up 3 bases; unmatched junction bases: 5.

This clone was counted a few times. This rearrangement joins TRBV2 to TRBJ2-2; TRBD1 agrees at 8 bases. Germline assignment: CDR1 SNHLY and CDR2 FYNNEI. V trimming: 8 bases; J trimming: 4 bases; junction bases outside the gene matches: 6. The CDR3 consists of 14 residues. CDR3 DNA: TGTGCCAGCGCGCGGGACAGGCTCACCGGGGAGCTGTTTTTT. Translating gives CASARDRLTGELFF.